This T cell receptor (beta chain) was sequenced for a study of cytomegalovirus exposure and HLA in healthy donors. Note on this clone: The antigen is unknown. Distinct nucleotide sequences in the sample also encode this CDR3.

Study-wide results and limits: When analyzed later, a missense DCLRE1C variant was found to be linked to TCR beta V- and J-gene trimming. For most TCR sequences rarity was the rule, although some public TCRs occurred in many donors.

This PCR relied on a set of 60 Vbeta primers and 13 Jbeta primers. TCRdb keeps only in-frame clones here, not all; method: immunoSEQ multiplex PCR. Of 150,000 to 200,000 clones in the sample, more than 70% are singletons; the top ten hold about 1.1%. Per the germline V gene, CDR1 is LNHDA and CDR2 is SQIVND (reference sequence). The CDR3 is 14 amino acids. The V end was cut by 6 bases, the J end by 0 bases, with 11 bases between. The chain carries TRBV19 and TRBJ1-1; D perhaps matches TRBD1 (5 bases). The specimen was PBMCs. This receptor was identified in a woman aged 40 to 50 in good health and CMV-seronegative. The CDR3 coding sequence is TGTGCCAGTAGACAGGCTAATATGAACACTGAAGCTTTCTTT. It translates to CASRQANMNTEAFF.